This entry describes one T cell receptor beta chain. The antigen it binds to is not known. Base quality data are lacking; no much larger clone is found one base away. Follow-up blood from HIV-infected patients was collected roughly three months, about 14 weeks, after antiretroviral therapy began. Whole blood was used without cell fractionation, so the repertoire reflected all unsorted peripheral T cells. For RNA extraction, 2 to 2.5 ml of peripheral blood was collected into Tempus tubes. Enrollment excluded patients who had febrile or AIDS-related illness, tumors, hepatitis B or C coinfection, immunomodulatory therapy, recent vaccination or treatment interruptions. The TURBO-DNase kit was used to remove leftover genomic DNA, and GLOBINclear was used to deplete globin mRNA. These data originate in a study of HIV-infected patients and healthy controls (dated by TCRdb to between 2012 and 2015). Describing the broader study: CD4 counts were modestly but significantly increased in about 85% of the 16 patients after three months of therapy, but they remained below normal ranges. Patients lacked overall T-cell lymphocytopenia, and total CDR3 counts per chain did not differ significantly from controls. An undetectable viral load was attained by 11 of 16 patients by the second bleed and by all patients after a further year of therapy. The CD4:CD8 ratio rose slightly, whereas CD8 counts showed no consistent shift during early therapy. The study tested whether deep TCR repertoire sequencing of HIV patients' small blood samples could capture immune perturbation and reconstitution. The research as a whole found: HLA typing of donors was not performed in the study. HIV-infected repertoires showed significantly elevated mean Gini indices relative to controls, which possibly reflects oligoclonality. Healthy control repertoires showed roughly threefold more distinct CDR3s and higher Shannon diversity than untreated HIV+ repertoires. Using whole blood restricted sequencing depth and prevented separating the dynamics of distinct T-cell subpopulations. MAIT cell alpha-chain CDR3s were present at high frequency in healthy controls but severely depleted in HIV+ repertoires. Significantly different mean usage between HIV-infected patients and controls was observed for eight alpha and eight beta V genes. More CDR3s were shared between individuals among healthy controls than among HIV+ patients, as measured by Jaccard index and by the count of highly shared sequences. Size-matched repertoire data did not replicate the apparent post-therapy recovery of the Gini index in HIV-infected patients. Unequal numbers of distinct sequences between patients and controls complicated comparisons, and size-matching overweighted rare events from HIV-infected data. Processing included only sixteen HIV-infected individuals, and this was regarded by the authors as a major limit on how widely the findings apply. The observed differences in diversity could not be explained by the slight differences in age and sex profiles between the study cohorts. HIV-associated CDR3s exhibited a significant reduction in frequency during therapy, whereas CMV-associated CDR3s exhibited no significant change, although the majority increased in frequency. Treated samples represented only about twelve weeks of therapy, a duration arguably insufficient for detecting immune reconstitution in view of low adult thymic output. The pairing of alpha and beta chains was not determined in the samples.

The CDR3 runs 14 amino acids, cysteine and phenylalanine included. Kept here is only the CDR3 DNA, which spans 42 bases and is read in frame from base 1. Relative to germline, V is 3 bases shorter and J is 6 bases shorter, with 17 bases between their ends. CDR1 is given as GTSNPN and CDR2 as SVGIG, both from the germline V gene (reference sequence). SuperScript III was used to reverse transcribe 500 ng RNA with primers targeting the alpha and beta constant regions. Alpha and beta chain libraries were generated separately via chain-specific third strand synthesis with multiplexing indices. In the protocol, all rearrangements within a chain were amplified with a single primer pair so that primer bias was avoided, and molecular barcodes were added to each cDNA molecule. Purified cDNA was ligated with T4 RNA Ligase 1 onto a 5' RACE adapter bearing a random hexamer and the SP2 sequencing primer site. The authors primed second strand synthesis from the SP2 site with Phusion polymerase and used slow temperature ramps to favor optimal annealing. Each molecule's 12-nucleotide barcode consisted of two random hexamer sequences, both added before amplification and joined together. P5 and P7 adapter elements plus a second index were added in a short first PCR, which was followed by a 23-cycle amplification PCR with P5s and P7 primers. Libraries received about 30 PCR cycles in total, were quantified on a Qubit, sized on a Bioanalyzer, and diluted to approximately 3.9 nM. Sequencing of the normalized libraries was done on an Illumina MiSeq using 2 x 250 paired-end kits. Into around 9.9 ul Tris-Cl, the reverse transcription reactions were eluted following cleanup on MinElute columns. The adapter ligations were run for roughly 25 hours at 16 degrees C, and AMPure XP beads at a 1:1 ratio were afterwards used to clean them. The source study handled its data this way. Demultiplexed FASTQ files were processed with a modified Decombinator that output V, J, insert and barcode information. Any sequence that shared a barcode yet differed from the dominant sequence was discarded as an error, and the number of original cDNA molecules was estimated by counting barcodes clustered at Levenshtein distance 3. For downstream analyses, the R packages ineq, vegan, igraph and RCytoscape were used, along with IMGT nomenclature and CDR3 definitions. V gene usage was computed over distinct sequences, each TCR counted once to avoid skew from clonal expansion. Unique CDR3 amino acid sequences within a donor were connected in similarity networks whenever two sequences differed by a single Levenshtein edit. In the repertoires, a search was made for a compiled set of published HIV-specific CDR3s (roughly 83 alpha, some 680 beta) and CMV-specific CDR3s (under 14 alpha, approximately 250 beta). It was shown by random subsampling to size-matched repertoires that the decreased diversity of patients was not caused by their lower sequence numbers. Clones were called with MiXCR by TCRdb after fastp trimmed the public reads at Q25, and only in-frame beta chains were retained. When rows share a CDR3 protein, they turn into one entry using the most common DNA and genes. The V and J calls shown here were made by TCRdb, not taken from the authors' results. For this sample the table gives over 3,500 distinct CDR3 sequences, of which roughly 9% were detected only once. The ten largest account for under 50% of the sample.

The sample here was blood, taken during antiretroviral therapy. The chain is made from TRBV30 and TRBJ1-2; the D gene is not confidently resolved. This sequence was found in an adult with HIV infection. CDR3 loop: CAWSHQGWGNGYTF. The nucleotides read TGTGCCTGGAGCCACCAAGGCTGGGGTAATGGCTACACCTTC.